Each of the 21 T cell receptor beta chains below was sequenced from the same sample in a study of CD8 T cells in ankylosing spondylitis. Whole-study results and caveats: What seemed typical of ankylosing spondylitis blood was a TCR beta motif built from about 8 highly homologous variants.

Each CDR3 protein gets one entry after TCRdb re-called the 5' RACE reads with MiXCR. Here the sample spans around 490,000 distinct CDR3 sequences, about 5.4% being singletons. Their recognized antigens are unknown. Sequenced: blood, either unsorted or a sorted T cell fraction (not recorded which). The receptor source for this set is a male donor with ankylosing spondylitis.

This clonotype has ten or more counts. The CDR3, as DNA: TGCGCCAGCAGCGGACCCTTTACCACTGAAGCTTTCTTT. The encoded protein is CASSGPFTTEAFF. This rearrangement joins TRBV5-1 to TRBJ1-1; D is unclear. The CDR3 loop spans 13 amino acids. Trimming removed 4 bases at V and 4 bases at J, with 11 bases between. Germline lookup yields CDR1 SGHRS and CDR2 YFSETQ.

This clonotype was counted between two and nine times. The rearrangement links TRBV7-9 to TRBJ2-2; tentative D call: TRBD1 (6 bases). This CDR3 is built from 14 residues. The V gene's germline CDR1 is SEHNR and CDR2 FQNEAQ (reference sequence). Trimming pared 3 bases from V and 7 bases from J, leaving 12 bases between. CDR3 residues: CASSLDSRHGELFF. CDR3 sequence (DNA): TGTGCCAGCAGCTTGGACAGTCGGCACGGGGAGCTGTTTTTT.

This clonotype was detected ten times or more. This chain connects TRBV7-8 to TRBJ2-5; D is undetermined. There are 12 residues in the CDR3. Trimming took off 3 bases at V and 1 base at J, with 3 bases between the two ends. Germline values: CDR1 SGHVS, CDR2 FQNEAQ. This chain's CDR3 is CASSFLQETQYF. As DNA, the CDR3 is TGTGCCAGCAGCTTCCTCCAAGAGACCCAGTACTTC.

This clonotype has a count of ten or more. The chain employs TRBV25-1 and TRBJ2-1; perhaps TRBD2 as D (6 bases). CDR1 and CDR2 (germline): MGHDK, SYGVNS. The V gene lost 3 bases and the J gene lost 9 bases, with 9 bases spanning the gap. CDR3 size: 12 residues. The CDR3 coding sequence is TGTGCCAGCAGTGACGGGGGTCGTGAGCAGTTCTTC. Encoded protein: CASSDGGREQFF.

In this sample, this clonotype turned up many times. The chain has TRBV12-3 or TRBV12-4 and TRBJ1-1; tentative D call: TRBD1 (5 bases). The CDR3 contains 14 residues. Trimming left V 3 bases short and J 3 bases short, with 11 bases between. CDR3 region: CASSFPGPDTEAFF. The CDR3 DNA is TGTGCCAGCAGTTTCCCGGGACCGGACACTGAAGCTTTCTTT.

This clonotype was observed many times. The gene calls are TRBV5-1 and TRBJ1-3; perhaps TRBD1 as D (5 bases). Germline V CDR1 and CDR2: SGHRS, YFSETQ. There are 16 residues in the CDR3. Trimming removed 1 base at V and 4 bases at J, with 15 bases between. The CDR3 sequence is CASSLSLGAPGNTIYF. CDR3 nucleotide sequence: TGCGCCAGCAGCTTGTCATTAGGGGCGCCCGGAAACACCATATATTTT.

The chain uses TRBV10-3 and TRBJ2-6, with 12 bases aligning to TRBD1. Germline values: CDR1 ENHRY, CDR2 SYGVKD. The CDR3 totals 18 residues. V gave up 10 bases and J gave up 2 bases; unmatched junction bases: 12. The CDR3 loop is CATAGTGGRATGANVLTF. CDR3 DNA: TGTGCCACGGCCGGGACAGGGGGCAGAGCGACTGGGGCCAACGTCCTGACTTTC.

This clonotype was counted ten times or more. The rearrangement joins TRBV24-1 to TRBJ1-2, with D maybe TRBD1 (6 bases). This CDR3 region has 13 residues. V dropped 8 bases and J dropped 6 bases, with 15 bases sitting between them. Germline loops: CDR1 KGHDR, CDR2 SFDVKD. This CDR3 reads CATTGGGRDGYTF. For the CDR3, the DNA is TGTGCCACCACCGGGGGGGGCAGAGATGGCTACACCTTC.

The sample holds many counts of this clonotype. The chain combines TRBV18 with TRBJ1-5, with D unresolved. The V gene's germline CDR1 is KGHSH and CDR2 LQKENI. This CDR3 is 13 amino acids long. V was cut by 2 bases and J by 7 bases, with 9 bases left in between. The CDR3 protein is CASSPSPTQPQHF. The CDR3 DNA is TGTGCCAGCTCACCATCACCGACCCAGCCCCAGCATTTT.

This clonotype was seen many times. V usage is TRBV18 and J usage is TRBJ2-3; perhaps TRBD1 as D (6 bases). CDR1 is KGHSH, CDR2 LQKENI, per germline. This CDR3 has 13 amino acids. V lost 5 bases and J 7 bases, leaving 13 bases between the germline ends. The CDR3 DNA sequence: TGTGCCAGCTCAGAGGGGGTAGGAAATACGCAGTATTTT. This codes for CASSEGVGNTQYF.

Many counts were recorded for this clonotype. This rearrangement joins TRBV27 to TRBJ2-3; a possible D gene is TRBD2 (6 bases). This CDR3 is 16 amino acids long. The germline gives CDR1 MNHEY, CDR2 SMNVEV (reference sequence). V lost 0 bases to trimming and J lost 4 bases, with 14 bases between them. CDR3: CASSLSEGMQADTQYF. The CDR3 nucleotides read TGTGCCAGCAGTTTATCGGAGGGGATGCAGGCAGATACGCAGTATTTT.

The table lists this clonotype with many counts. This rearrangement joins TRBV7-9 to TRBJ2-7; 10 nucleotides line up with TRBD1. After removal of 5 bases from V and 5 bases from J, the junction contained 9 bases not matched to a gene. From germline, CDR1 is SEHNR and CDR2 FQNEAQ (reference sequence). CDR3 length: 15 amino acids. This chain's CDR3 is CASSLRTGTGDEQYF. In DNA, the CDR3 is TGTGCCAGCAGCCTAAGAACCGGGACAGGGGACGAGCAGTACTTC.

The table lists this clonotype with a few counts. DNA for the CDR3: TGTGCCAGCAGCAACCGACTAGCGGGAATACCCAGGCCTCCGAACACCGGGGAGCTGTTTTTT. Translated, it gives CASSNRLAGIPRPPNTGELFF. The chain is built from TRBV21-1 and TRBJ2-2; the table calls TRBD2, which could not be checked here. TRBV21-1 is a listed pseudogene. The CDR3 is 21 residues long.

This clonotype was counted a few times. At one end, the junction sequence differs from germline, possibly due to a read error. This chain connects TRBV7-2 to TRBJ2-5; TRBD2 agrees at 10 bases. This CDR3 spans 15 amino acids. In germline, CDR1 is SGHTA, CDR2 FQGNSA. In DNA form, the CDR3 reads TGTGCCAGCAGTTTAGCGGGGGGATTCTCAGAGACCCAGTACTTC. Protein sequence: CASSLAGGFSETQYF.

The rearrangement joins TRBV20-1 to TRBJ1-2; D is perhaps TRBD1 (5 bases). This CDR3 has 15 residues. CDR1 is DFQATT, CDR2 SNEGSKA, per germline (reference sequence). V was pared by 0 bases and J by 0 bases, with 11 bases between. The CDR3 region has the DNA TGCAGTGCTAGAGATAGGGACGGAGCTAACTATGGCTACACCTTC. It translates to CSARDRDGANYGYTF.

This clonotype has at least ten counts. The chain links TRBV6-6 to TRBJ1-1; no clear D. The germline V gene has CDR1 MNHNY and CDR2 SVGAGI (reference sequence). The CDR3 is 12 residues long. V lost 6 bases to trimming and J lost 1 base, with 6 bases between them. The CDR3 coding sequence is TGTGCCAGCAGCCGGAGGAACACTGAAGCTTTCTTT. It codes for CASSRRNTEAFF.

The chain links TRBV6-2 or TRBV6-3 to TRBJ2-3, with TRBD2 matching 7 bases. Germline trimming cut 5 bases from V and 4 bases from J; bases unmatched to any gene: 6. This CDR3 spans 14 amino acids. CDR1 MNHEY and CDR2 SVGEGT come from the germline V gene. The CDR3 DNA follows: TGTGCCAGCAGTGGACTAGTTCGCTCAGATACGCAGTATTTT. This gives the protein CASSGLVRSDTQYF.

This clonotype has ten or more counts. J is TRBJ2-3 and V is TRBV4-1, with D possibly matching TRBD2 (5 bases). CDR1 is MGHRA, CDR2 YSYEKL, per germline. V lost 0 bases and J lost 5, with 9 bases in between. There are 14 residues in the CDR3. CDR3 in DNA: TGCGCCAGCAGCCAAGAGAGGGTTGGAGATACGCAGTATTTT. It codes for CASSQERVGDTQYF.

V and J are TRBV6-1 and TRBJ2-3; D not resolved. V shed 3 bases and J shed 2 bases, with 6 bases lying between them. CDR1 MNHNS and CDR2 SASEGT come from the germline V gene. The CDR3 is 13 residues long. CDR3: CASSDRTTDTQYF. In DNA form, the CDR3 reads TGTGCCAGCAGTGACAGGACCACAGATACGCAGTATTTT.

This clonotype occurred many times. J is TRBJ1-1 and V is TRBV5-1; D perhaps matches TRBD1 (6 bases). Germline-derived CDR1 and CDR2 are SGHRS and YFSETQ. The V end lost 4 bases, the J end lost 4 bases, and 17 bases lay between the germline ends. The CDR3 length is 15 residues. This chain's CDR3 is CASSPLRGASTEAFF. The CDR3 bases are TGCGCCAGCAGCCCCTTAAGGGGGGCGAGCACTGAAGCTTTCTTT.

Comment on this clonotype: This could be a read error, since a much larger clone is one nucleotide away. This rearrangement joins TRBV9 to TRBJ2-1; TRBD2 matches 8 bases. Germline CDR1 and CDR2: SGDLS and YYNGEE. The CDR3 is made up of 15 amino acids. CDR3 amino acids: CASSVAAGVHNEQLF. The CDR3 DNA is TGTGCCAGCAGCGTAGCAGCGGGAGTCCACAATGAGCAGTTATTC.